This TCR beta chain was recorded in a study of OX40 agonist ivuxolimab in advanced cancers. Study-level background: Ivuxolimab was an agonistic, fully human IgG2 monoclonal antibody directed against OX40 (CD134), a costimulatory receptor. Intravenous ivuxolimab was administered to patients every 2 weeks at six dose levels: 0.01, 0.1, 0.3, 1.5, 3 and 10 mg/kg. Of the approximately 50 patients in dose escalation, about 20 had hepatocellular carcinoma, around 15 had melanoma, 9 had renal cell carcinoma and 9 had head and neck cancer. The dose-escalation cohort was about 86% male with a mean age of 60 years, ranging from 23 to 79. Patients were allowed to have had prior anti-PD-1, anti-PD-L1 or anti-CTLA-4 therapy, and approximately 43% of the dose-escalation patients had previously received checkpoint inhibitors. Partial responses occurred in three dose-escalation patients, of whom one had hepatocellular carcinoma and two had cutaneous melanoma. The purpose of peripheral TCRbeta sequencing was to test whether ivuxolimab changed TCR sequence diversity and led to clonal T-cell expansion. The paper describes the monotherapy dose-escalation part (N ≈ 52 patients) of the phase I trial of ivuxolimab. Beyond this particular receptor, the publication reports: Low levels of normalized T-cell clonal expansion were also seen in some patients who did not respond. Clonal expansion of both CD4+ and CD8+ blood T cells was observed from baseline to week 6 at doses 0.1 to 3.0 mg/kg. In the 0.1-3.0 mg/kg groups, partial responders had among the lowest normalized peripheral clonal expansion, particularly in CD8+ T cells. After ivuxolimab, CD8+ T cells had more expanded clones than CD4+ T cells on average. Which antigens the clonally expanded peripheral T cells were specific for was not determined.

Patients with autoimmune disease history or receiving systemic immunosuppression were excluded from the trial. Peripheral blood for TCR sequencing was collected from all dose cohorts at baseline, on cycle 4 day 1, and on cycle 7 day 1. The samples were taken from a phase I, first-in-human, multicenter, open-label dose-escalation trial of ivuxolimab. Adults with locally advanced or metastatic melanoma, renal cell, hepatocellular, or head and neck squamous cell carcinoma were enrolled in the trial. Before TCR sequencing, CD4+ T cells and CD8+ T cells from peripheral blood were sorted into separate populations. For this clone: This clone's antigen is unknown. Base-call qualities are not available, and no considerably larger clone is one nucleotide away.

For sequencing of the TCRbeta CDR3 region, genomic DNA was extracted from the sorted cells. TCRbeta CDR3 regions were sequenced using the immunoSEQ Assay. What TCRdb holds here is the immuneACCESS table cut down to in-frame rearrangements. Part of the clones is not present; checked against another copy, under half of the missing clones reflect an unresolved V gene, and the others are unexplained. Present in this sample are 75,000 to 95,000 clones, around 87% of which were seen just once. Clones ranked in the top ten supply around 4% of the sample. V drops 0 bases and J drops 2 bases, leaving 9 bases in between. CDR1 and CDR2, looked up from the germline V gene (reference sequence), are GTSNPN and SVGIG. Measured from the cysteine to the phenylalanine, the CDR3 is 14 residues long. The sequence is cut down to CDR3 DNA, 42 bases in frame from base 1.

Material: CD4+ or CD8+ T cells sorted from blood, obtained in a trial of the OX40 agonist ivuxolimab. The chain uses TRBV30 and TRBJ2-3; no D gene is confidently identified. This sequence originates from an adult with an advanced solid tumor such as melanoma, head and neck, liver or kidney cancer. The CDR3 is CAWSVLTFTDTQYF. The bases read TGTGCCTGGAGTGTACTAACTTTCACAGATACGCAGTATTTT.